This paragraph covers one TCR beta chain sequence. Its specificity is unknown. This specimen comes from a study of cytomegalovirus exposure and HLA in healthy donors. Study at large: In a later analysis, it was reported that the approximately 110 validation repertoires had been produced on the same platform as the roughly 700 repertoires belonging to the first cohort.

Notes on the study in general: In vitro work confirmed that a few CMV-associated chains recognize CMV antigens. Rarity held for most TCR sequences, but there were some public TCRs that occurred in many donors.

The CDR3 length is 14 residues. Germline V gene lookup returns CDR1 MGHRA and CDR2 YSYEKL. V lost 2 bases and J 8 bases, leaving 12 bases between the germline ends. Profiled with immunoSEQ multiplex PCR; TCRdb holds only in-frame clones, not every one. Of roughly 82,000 clones listed, just under 95% were seen once; the top ten hold 0.55% to 0.8%. The chain couples TRBV4-1 to TRBJ1-4; a possible D gene is TRBD1 (6 bases). The source is a man between 18 and 29 years old in good health and CMV-seronegative. Input material: PBMCs. The CDR3 nucleotides are TGCGCCAGCAGCCAAACAGGGATCGAAGAAAAACTGTTTTTT. Protein sequence: CASSQTGIEEKLFF.